This TCR beta chain was found in a study of blood T cells in healthy people across ages (dated by TCRdb to between 2014 and 2017). Regarding the research as a whole: In model experiments, template switching captured roughly one uniquely barcoded TCR beta cDNA molecule for every two T cells. Two additional independent replicas of 1 million unique cDNA reads from the same blood draw were analyzed for two donors (one aged 18 to 30 and one aged 80 or older). The study measured age-related changes in TCR beta repertoire diversity using deep sequencing normalized with unique cDNA molecular identifiers. Four age groups were formed from the donors: young (average approximately 15 years), middle-aged (approximately 40), aged (under 70) and long-lived (less than 85). To avoid experimental bias, donors of different ages were randomly spread across the sequencing lanes.

On this clonotype itself: Its recognized antigen is unknown. Qualities for individual bases were not recorded, and no much larger clone is one base off.

The donors were some 36 Caucasian individuals from Russia, aged roughly 6 to 100 years, who were systemically healthy. Each donor gave about 9.8 milliliters of peripheral blood, drawn into EDTA-treated Vacutainer tubes. PBMCs were isolated by Ficoll-Paque density-gradient centrifugation, with at least 7 million obtained per sample. Trizol reagent was used to extract total RNA from PBMCs, with at least 5 micrograms per sample. Naive CD45RAhigh/CD27high T cell percentages were measured by flow cytometry on a PBMC aliquot from every donor. The study at large found these results: As age increased, observed TCR beta diversity per million T cells dropped in a roughly linear way, and a significant reduction was already evident by age about 40. Conclusive comparison of naive and antigen-experienced compartments was prevented by the profiling of bulk unsorted PBMCs. Because the CMV infection status of the donors was unknown, age-related changes in expanded clonotypes may potentially have been confounded. Total diversity estimates from one million sequenced T cells were considered lower bounds and underestimates. The percentage of naive T cells measured by flow cytometry correlated strongly with observed TCR beta diversity. Compared with the aged group, the long-lived group had more naive CD4+ T cells, fewer expanded clones and increased TCR diversity, suggesting age selection.

Receptor amplification or capture employed 5' RACE. Instrument on record: Illumina HiSeq 2500. A second PCR of about 6 to 11 cycles was run with a J-beta primer mix and a sample-barcoded 5' primer. A unique molecular identifier was introduced onto each TCR beta cDNA molecule by a template-switch 5' adaptor carrying 12 random nucleotides. Each sample yielded at least 2.5 million CDR3-containing paired-end reads. First-strand cDNA was synthesized from all RNA with the Mint cDNA synthesis kit, primed by a TRBC-specific oligonucleotide. All cDNA was treated with uracil-DNA glycosylase and then went through a first 18-cycle PCR with the universal primers M1SS and BC2_uni_R. Per the source publication's procedure: For normalization, 1 million high-quality reads, each with a distinct molecular identifier, were randomly selected from each sample. Instead of being binned into consensus sequences, reads that shared molecular identifiers were thrown out. MiTCR, with a Q25 quality threshold and the strictest error-elimination algorithm, was used for CDR3 identification, clonotype clustering and error correction. Lower-bound total TCR beta diversity was estimated with a nonparametric unseen species model using Euler transformation. Through fastp at Q25 and MiXCR, TCRdb rebuilt clones from the public reads, retaining in-frame beta chains. A single entry per CDR3 protein holds the most common genes and DNA from its merged rows. The V and J calls shown here were made by TCRdb, not taken from the authors' results. This sample gives some 730,000 distinct CDR3 sequences in total; about 20% of them show up just once. The ten largest clonotypes hold roughly 22% of the sample.

This receptor was taken from a man between 65 and 80 years old in good health. The sample consisted of blood.

The nucleotides are TGCAGTGCTAGAGATATGACGGATACGCAGTATTTT. This sequence encodes CSARDMTDTQYF. In this chain, TRBV20-1 is recombined with TRBJ2-3; no confident D gene assignment can be made. Per the germline V gene (reference sequence), DFQATT is the CDR1 and SNEGSKA is the CDR2. The CDR3 holds 12 amino acids from the cysteine to the phenylalanine. The retained sequence is limited to the CDR3, 36 bases, with the frame set at the first base. Trimming removed 0 bases from V and 6 bases from J, leaving 7 bases between the germline ends.